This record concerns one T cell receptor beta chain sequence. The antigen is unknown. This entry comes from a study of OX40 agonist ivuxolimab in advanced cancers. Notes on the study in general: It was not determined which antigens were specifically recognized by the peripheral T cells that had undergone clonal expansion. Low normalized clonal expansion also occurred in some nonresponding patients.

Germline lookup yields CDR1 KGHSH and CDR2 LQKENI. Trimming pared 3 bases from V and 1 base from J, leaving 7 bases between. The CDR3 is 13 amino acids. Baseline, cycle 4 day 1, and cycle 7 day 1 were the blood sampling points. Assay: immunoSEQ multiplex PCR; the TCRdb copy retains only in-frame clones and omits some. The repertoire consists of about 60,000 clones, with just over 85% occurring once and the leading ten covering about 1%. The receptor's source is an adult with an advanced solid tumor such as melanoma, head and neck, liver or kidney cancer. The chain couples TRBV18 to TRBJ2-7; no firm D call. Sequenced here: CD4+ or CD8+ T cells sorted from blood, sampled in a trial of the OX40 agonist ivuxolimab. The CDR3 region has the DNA TGTGCCAGCTCACCGGGCGGATCCTACGAGCAGTACTTC. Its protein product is CASSPGGSYEQYF.